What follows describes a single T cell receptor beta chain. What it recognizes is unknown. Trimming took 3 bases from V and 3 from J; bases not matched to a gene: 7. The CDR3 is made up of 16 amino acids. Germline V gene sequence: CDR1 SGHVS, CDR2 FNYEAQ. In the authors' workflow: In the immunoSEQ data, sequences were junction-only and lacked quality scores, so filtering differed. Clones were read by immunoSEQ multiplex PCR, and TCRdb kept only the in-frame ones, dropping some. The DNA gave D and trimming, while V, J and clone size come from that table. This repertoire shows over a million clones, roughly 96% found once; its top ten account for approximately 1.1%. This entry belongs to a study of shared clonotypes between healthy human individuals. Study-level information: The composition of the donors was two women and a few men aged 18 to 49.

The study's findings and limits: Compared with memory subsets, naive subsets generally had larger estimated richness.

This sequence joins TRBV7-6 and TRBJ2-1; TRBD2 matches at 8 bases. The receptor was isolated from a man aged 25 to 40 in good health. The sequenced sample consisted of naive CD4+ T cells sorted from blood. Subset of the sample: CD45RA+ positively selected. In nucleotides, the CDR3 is TGTGCCAGCAGCTTCTATGCGGGAGGAGTCTACAATGAGCAGTTCTTC. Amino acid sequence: CASSFYAGGVYNEQFF.